The subject of this entry is one T cell receptor beta chain. Read coverage stops 3 residues before the CDR3 terminus; the germline J gene supplies the remainder. Trimming took 9 bases from V and 5 from J, leaving 13 bases between them. From germline, CDR1 is LNHDA and CDR2 SQIVND (reference sequence). This CDR3 has 12 amino acids. This table comes from immunoSEQ multiplex PCR, and its TCRdb copy is limited to in-frame clones, with some not included. The repertoire table contains 15,000 to 20,000 clones. This sample was taken from a study of T cells in women clearing cervical HPV infection. The chain links TRBV19 to TRBJ2-5; D is perhaps TRBD1 (6 bases). The clonotype was recovered from a woman aged 18 to 75 with a cervical HPV16 infection that either progressed to CIN3+ or cleared (not recorded which). The sequenced sample consisted of blood buffy coat. The CDR3 protein is CASRDTGETQYF. The covered CDR3 bases are TGTGCCAGCCGGGACACAGGGGAGACC. Based on the CDR3 plus reference TRBV19 and TRBJ2-5, the full variable domain is DGGITQSPKYLFRKEGQNVTLSCEQNLNHDAMYWYRQDPGQGLRLIYYSQIVNDFQKGDIAEGYSVSREKKESFPLTVTSAQKNPTAFYLCASRDTGETQYFGPGTRLLVL.